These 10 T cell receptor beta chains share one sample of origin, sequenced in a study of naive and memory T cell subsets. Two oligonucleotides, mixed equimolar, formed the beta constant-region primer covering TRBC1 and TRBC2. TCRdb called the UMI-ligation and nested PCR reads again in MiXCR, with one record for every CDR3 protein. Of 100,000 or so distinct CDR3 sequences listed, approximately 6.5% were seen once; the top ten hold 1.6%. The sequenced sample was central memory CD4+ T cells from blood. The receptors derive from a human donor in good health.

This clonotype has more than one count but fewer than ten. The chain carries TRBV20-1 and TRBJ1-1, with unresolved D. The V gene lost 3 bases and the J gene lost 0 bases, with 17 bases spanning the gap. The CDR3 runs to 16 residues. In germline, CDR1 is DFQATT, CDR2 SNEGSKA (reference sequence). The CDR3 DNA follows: TGCAGTGCTAGCCCACTTCGAGGGCCTGTGAACACTGAAGCTTTCTTT. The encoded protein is CSASPLRGPVNTEAFF.

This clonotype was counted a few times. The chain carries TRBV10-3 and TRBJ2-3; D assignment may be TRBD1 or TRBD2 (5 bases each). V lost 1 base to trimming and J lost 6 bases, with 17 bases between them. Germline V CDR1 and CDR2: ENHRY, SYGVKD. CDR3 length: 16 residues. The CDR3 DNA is TGTGCCATCAGTGAGTTAGGGACCCAGGGTCCGGATACGCAGTATTTT. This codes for CAISELGTQGPDTQYF.

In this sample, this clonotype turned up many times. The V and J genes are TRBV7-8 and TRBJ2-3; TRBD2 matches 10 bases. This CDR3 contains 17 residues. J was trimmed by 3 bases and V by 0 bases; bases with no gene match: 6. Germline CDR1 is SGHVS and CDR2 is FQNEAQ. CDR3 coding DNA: TGTGCCAGCAGCTTAGCGAAGCGGGAGGGCGAGACAGATACGCAGTATTTT. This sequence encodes CASSLAKREGETDTQYF.

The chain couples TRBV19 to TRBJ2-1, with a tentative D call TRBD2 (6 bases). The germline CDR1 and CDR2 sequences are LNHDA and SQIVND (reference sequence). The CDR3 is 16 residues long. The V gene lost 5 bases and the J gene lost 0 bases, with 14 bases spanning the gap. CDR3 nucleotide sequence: TGTGCCAGTAGTCCGTCCGGAGGGAGCTCCTACAATGAGCAGTTCTTC. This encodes CASSPSGGSSYNEQFF. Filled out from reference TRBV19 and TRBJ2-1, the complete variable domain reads DGGITQSPKYLFRKEGQNVTLSCEQNLNHDAMYWYRQDPGQGLRLIYYSQIVNDFQKGDIAEGYSVSREKKESFPLTVTSAQKNPTAFYLCASSPSGGSSYNEQFFGPGTRLTVL.

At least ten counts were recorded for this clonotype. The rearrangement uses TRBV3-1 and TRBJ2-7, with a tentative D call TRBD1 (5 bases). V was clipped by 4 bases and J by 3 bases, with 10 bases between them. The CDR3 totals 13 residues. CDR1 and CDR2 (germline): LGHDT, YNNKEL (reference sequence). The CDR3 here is CASSPVGLYEQYF. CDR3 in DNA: TGTGCCAGCAGCCCGGTGGGGCTCTACGAGCAGTACTTC.

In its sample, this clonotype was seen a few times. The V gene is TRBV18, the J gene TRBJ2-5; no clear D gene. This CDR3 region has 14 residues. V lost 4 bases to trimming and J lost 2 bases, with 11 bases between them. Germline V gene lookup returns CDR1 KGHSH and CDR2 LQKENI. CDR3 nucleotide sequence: TGTGCCAGCTCACGGGCAGCACGACAAGAGACCCAGTACTTC. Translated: CASSRAARQETQYF. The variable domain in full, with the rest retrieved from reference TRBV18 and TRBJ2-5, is NAGVMQNPRHLVRRRGQEARLRCSPMKGHSHVYWYRQLPEEGLKFMVYLQKENIIDESGMPKERFSAEFPKEGPSILRIQQVVRGDSAAYFCASSRAARQETQYFGPGTRLLVL.

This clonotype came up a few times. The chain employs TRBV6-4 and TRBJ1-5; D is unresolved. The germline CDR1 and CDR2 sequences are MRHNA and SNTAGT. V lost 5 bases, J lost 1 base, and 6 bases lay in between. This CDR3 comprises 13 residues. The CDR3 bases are TGTGCCAGCAGTCCCGACAGCAATCAGCCCCAGCATTTT. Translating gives CASSPDSNQPQHF.

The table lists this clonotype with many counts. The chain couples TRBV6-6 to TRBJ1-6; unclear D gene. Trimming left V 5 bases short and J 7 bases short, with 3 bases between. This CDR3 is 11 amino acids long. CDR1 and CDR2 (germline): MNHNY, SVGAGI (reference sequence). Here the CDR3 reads CASSGNSPLHF. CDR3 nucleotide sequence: TGTGCCAGCAGTGGGAATTCACCCCTCCACTTT.

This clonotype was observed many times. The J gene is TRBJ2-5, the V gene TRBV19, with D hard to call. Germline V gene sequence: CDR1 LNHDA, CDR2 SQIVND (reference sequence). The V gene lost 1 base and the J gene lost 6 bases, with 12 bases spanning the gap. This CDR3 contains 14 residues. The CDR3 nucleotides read TGTGCCAGTAGTATAGCAGGCGCGATAAAGACCCAGTACTTC. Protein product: CASSIAGAIKTQYF.

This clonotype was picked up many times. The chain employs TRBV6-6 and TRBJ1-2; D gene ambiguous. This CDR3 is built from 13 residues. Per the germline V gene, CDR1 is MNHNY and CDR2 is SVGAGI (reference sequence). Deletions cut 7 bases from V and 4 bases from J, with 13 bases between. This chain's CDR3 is CASNEVEIYGYTF. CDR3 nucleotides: TGTGCCAGCAACGAGGTGGAGATCTATGGCTACACCTTC.